This paragraph reports one T cell receptor (beta chain). Its cognate antigen is unknown. CDR1 and CDR2 (germline): MDHEN, SYDVKM. This CDR3 spans 15 amino acids. Trimming cost V 2 bases and J 3 bases; bases outside gene matches: 4. Assay used: immunoSEQ multiplex PCR; TCRdb lists only in-frame clones, some missing. The profile shows under 40,000 clones, around 80% of them singletons. The sample belongs to a study of OX40 agonist ivuxolimab in advanced cancers. Study summary: It was ivuxolimab, an agonistic anti-OX40 (CD134) antibody, that patients were treated with. Eligibility rules accepted prior anti-PD-1, anti-PD-L1 or anti-CTLA-4 therapy, and 40% to 50% had some. Study-wide results and limits: There were also nonresponders showing low normalized T-cell clonal expansion. Antigen specificity of clonally expanded peripheral T cells was not established.

The sample here was CD4+ or CD8+ T cells sorted from blood, taken in a trial of the OX40 agonist ivuxolimab. The rearrangement links TRBV28 to TRBJ2-7; TRBD2 aligns across 10 bases. The receptor was isolated from an adult with an advanced solid tumor such as melanoma, head and neck, liver or kidney cancer. The CDR3 reads CASSLTSGIVYEQYF. The CDR3 coding sequence is TGTGCCAGCAGTTTAACTAGCGGGATCGTCTACGAGCAGTACTTC. The full variable domain, completed using reference TRBV28 and TRBJ2-7, is DVKVTQSSRYLVKRTGEKVFLECVQDMDHENMFWYRQDPGLGLRLIYFSYDVKMKEKGDIPEGYSVSREKKERFSLILESASTNQTSMYLCASSLTSGIVYEQYFGPGTRLTVT.